These 6 T cell receptor beta chains share one sample of origin, sequenced in a study of T cell responses to AZD1222 COVID-19 vaccine. Generated by immunoSEQ multiplex PCR, the TCRdb table keeps only in-frame clones and is missing some. The sample includes 45,000 to 55,000 clones, 86% of them seen just once. Sequences were derived from peripheral blood, sampled 28 days after the second AZD1222 dose. These receptors were taken from an adult who received the AZD1222 COVID-19 vaccine.

The chain links TRBV4-3 to TRBJ2-3; 8 nucleotides agree with TRBD2. V lost 3 bases and J lost 0; bases outside the gene matches: 5. Per germline, CDR1 LGHNA and CDR2 YSLEER. This CDR3 region has 16 residues. Here the CDR3 DNA reads TGCGCCAGCAGCCAGCAAATAGCGGGGAGCACAGATACGCAGTATTTT. Translated: CASSQQIAGSTDTQYF.

This clone was picked up one time. The chain is built from TRBV2 and TRBJ2-5; 7 positions match TRBD2. The CDR3 length is 12 residues. With 6 bases clipped from V and 4 bases from J, the junction kept 2 bases outside the gene matches. The germline gives CDR1 SNHLY, CDR2 FYNNEI. CDR3 nucleotide sequence: TGTGCCAGCAGGGGAGGGTTAGAGACCCAGTACTTC. Translating it yields CASRGGLETQYF.

The chain joins TRBV11-2 to TRBJ1-1; 8 positions match TRBD1. CDR1 is SGHAT, CDR2 FQNNGV, per germline. Trimming at V came to 0 bases and at J to 6 bases, leaving 6 bases not matched to a gene. The CDR3 is 15 amino acids. The CDR3 nucleotides are TGTGCCAGCAGCTTAGATTCCCAGGGGGCAGCTGAAGCTTTCTTT. Translated: CASSLDSQGAAEAFF.

The chain employs TRBV6-8 and TRBJ2-7; 7 bases fit TRBD2. This CDR3 is 12 amino acids long. The germline V gene has CDR1 MNHGY and CDR2 SAAAGT. The junction had 5 bases not matched to a gene; V was cut back by 7 bases and J by 5 bases. In DNA, the CDR3 is TGTGCCAGCATGGCGGGAGAGGACGAGCAGTACTTC. It translates to CASMAGEDEQYF.

DNA of the CDR3: TGTGCCAGCAGCCCGTGGGAGGGGAACAATCAGCCCCAGCATTTT. Translating it yields CASSPWEGNNQPQHF. This chain connects TRBV9 to TRBJ1-5, with D possibly being TRBD1 (5 bases). V was trimmed by 4 bases and J by 3 bases, leaving 14 bases between them. Germline V CDR1 and CDR2: SGDLS, YYNGEE. The CDR3 length is 15 residues. Filled out from reference TRBV9 and TRBJ1-5, the complete variable domain reads DSGVTQTPKHLITATGQRVTLRCSPRSGDLSVYWYQQSLDQGLQFLIQYYNGEERAKGNILERFSAQQFPDLHSELNLSSLELGDSALYFCASSPWEGNNQPQHFGDGTRLSIL.

This clone was recorded a few times. The CDR3: CASSIEQEFYEQYF. CDR3 nucleotides: TGTGCCAGTAGTATCGAACAGGAATTCTACGAGCAGTACTTC. V usage is TRBV19 and J usage is TRBJ2-7; D is possibly TRBD1 (5 bases). Germline V lookup: CDR1 LNHDA, CDR2 SQIVND (reference sequence). The CDR3 extends over 14 amino acids. Trimming removed 3 bases from V and 3 bases from J, with 12 bases in between.